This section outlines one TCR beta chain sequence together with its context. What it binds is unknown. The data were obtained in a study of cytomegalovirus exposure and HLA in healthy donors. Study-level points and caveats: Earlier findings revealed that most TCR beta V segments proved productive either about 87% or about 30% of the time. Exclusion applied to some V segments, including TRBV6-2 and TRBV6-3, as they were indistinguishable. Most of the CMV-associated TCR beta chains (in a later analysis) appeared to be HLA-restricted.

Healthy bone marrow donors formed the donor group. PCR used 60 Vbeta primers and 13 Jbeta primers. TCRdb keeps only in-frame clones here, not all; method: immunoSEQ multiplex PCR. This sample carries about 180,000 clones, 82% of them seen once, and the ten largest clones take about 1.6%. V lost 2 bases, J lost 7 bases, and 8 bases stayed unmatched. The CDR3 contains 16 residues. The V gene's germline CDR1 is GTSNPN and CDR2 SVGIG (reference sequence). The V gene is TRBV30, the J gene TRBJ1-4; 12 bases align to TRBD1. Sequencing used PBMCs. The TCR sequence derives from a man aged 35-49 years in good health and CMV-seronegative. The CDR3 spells CAWSPRGTGGTEKLFF. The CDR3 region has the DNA TGTGCCTGGAGTCCCCGGGGGACAGGGGGCACTGAAAAACTGTTTTTT.